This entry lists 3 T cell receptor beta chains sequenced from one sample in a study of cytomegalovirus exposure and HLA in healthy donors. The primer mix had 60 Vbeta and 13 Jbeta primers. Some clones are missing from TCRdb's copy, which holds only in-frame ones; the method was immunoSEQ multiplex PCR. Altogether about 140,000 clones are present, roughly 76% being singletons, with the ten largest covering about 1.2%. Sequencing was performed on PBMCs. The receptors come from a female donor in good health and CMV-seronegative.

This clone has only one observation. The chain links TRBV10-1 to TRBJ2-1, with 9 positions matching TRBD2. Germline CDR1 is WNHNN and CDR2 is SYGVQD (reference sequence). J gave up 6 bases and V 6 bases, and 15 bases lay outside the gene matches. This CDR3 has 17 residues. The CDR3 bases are TGCGCCAGCAGCCCCGGGTCGGCGGGAGGGCCGAGCAATGAGCAGTTCTTC. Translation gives CASSPGSAGGPSNEQFF.

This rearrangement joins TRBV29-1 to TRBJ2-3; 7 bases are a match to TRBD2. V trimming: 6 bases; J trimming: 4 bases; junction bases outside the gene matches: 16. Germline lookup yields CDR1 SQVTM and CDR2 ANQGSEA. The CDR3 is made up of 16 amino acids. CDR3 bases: TGCAGCGTCCTCATCCCCGGGGAGGGTGGCCCAGATACGCAGTATTTT. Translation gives CSVLIPGEGGPDTQYF.

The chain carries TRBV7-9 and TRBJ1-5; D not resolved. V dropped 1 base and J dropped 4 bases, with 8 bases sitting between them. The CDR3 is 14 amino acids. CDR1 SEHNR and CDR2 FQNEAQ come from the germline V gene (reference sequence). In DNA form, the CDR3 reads TGTGCCAGCAGCTTAGTTGGCGGGAATCAGCCCCAGCATTTT. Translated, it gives CASSLVGGNQPQHF.